This T cell receptor (beta chain) was recovered during a study of T cells after yellow fever vaccination. At the level of the study: Staining for CD3, CD45RA, CCR7 and CD95 enabled sorting of EM, EMRA, CM and Tscm memory subsets.

In TCRdb, the 5' RACE reads were re-called with MiXCR into one record per CDR3 protein. The data hold fewer than 6,000 distinct CDR3 sequences, with under 10% observed a single time. Study results and limitations: Peaking on day 5 versus 15, the secondary response was faster but weaker.

The CDR3 runs 15 residues. Germline lookup yields CDR1 SGHTA and CDR2 FQGNSA. Trimming removed 5 bases from V and 4 bases from J; junction bases left unmatched: 10. The receptor was derived from a man aged 30-40 years who received the YFV17D yellow fever vaccine. The V call is TRBV7-2, the J call TRBJ2-5; the match to TRBD2 covers 7 bases. Sequenced material: PBMCs, either bulk or a sorted T-cell subset (CD4+, CD8+, memory, or dextramer-sorted; not recorded which), taken 15 days after the yellow fever booster vaccination. The CDR3 loop is CASSPGGMARETQYF. The CDR3 coding sequence is TGTGCCAGCAGCCCCGGGGGGATGGCGCGAGAGACCCAGTACTTC.